This T cell receptor beta chain is drawn from a study of blood T cell repertoires in COVID-19. About the research overall: The analysed material was cDNA or gDNA that came from T cells, B-cell-depleted T cells, or PBMCs.

Produced via immunoSEQ multiplex PCR; TCRdb's table is partial and in-frame only. The sample yields hundreds of thousands of clones, approximately 91% seen once. Across about two dozen US areas, participants ranged in age from about 18 to 90 years. Cohorts were determined from participant-reported clinical history. Recovery meant two consecutive negative NP/OP PCR tests, professional clearance, or resolved symptoms. V lost 5 bases, J lost 8 bases, and 13 bases lay in between. The germline V gene has CDR1 SGHNT and CDR2 YENEEA. The CDR3 contains 12 residues. The V call is TRBV11-3, the J call TRBJ2-7; tentative D call: TRBD1 (6 bases). This receptor was taken from a woman aged 40 to 50 who had recovered from COVID-19. Sequenced: PBMCs or T cells enriched from blood (not recorded which). DNA of the CDR3: TGTGCCAGCAGCCTGGACAGAAGCCAGCAGTACTTC. This sequence encodes CASSLDRSQQYF.